The 21 T cell receptor beta chains below all came from one sample that was sequenced in a study of cytomegalovirus exposure and HLA in healthy donors. Amplification used 60 Vbeta primers and 13 Jbeta primers. Clones were read by immunoSEQ multiplex PCR, and TCRdb kept only the in-frame ones, dropping some. Among around 53,000 clones, roughly 79% were seen once, and the ten largest hold roughly 3.1%. The sequencing input was PBMCs. The origin of the receptors is a man in his forties or fifties in good health and CMV-seronegative.

The chain has TRBV2 and TRBJ2-5; tentative D call: TRBD1 (6 bases). The better agreement between TRBJ2-7 and the DNA end casts doubt on the J call. The CDR3 has 14 amino acids. CDR1 is SNHLY and CDR2 is FYNNEI in the germline V gene. In nucleotides, the CDR3 is TGTGCCAGCAGGGTCAGGGGACCTTCCTACGAGCAGTACTTC. Translated, it gives CASRVRGPSYEQYF.

The rearrangement joins TRBV5-6 to TRBJ1-3, with TRBD1 matching 7 bases. V dropped 0 bases and J dropped 4; count of bases not matched to a gene: 7. CDR3 length: 16 amino acids. Germline-derived CDR1 and CDR2 are SGHDT and YYEEEE. Here the CDR3 DNA reads TGTGCCAGCAGCTTGGTGGCAGGGGGTCTCGGAAACACCATATATTTT. Encoded protein: CASSLVAGGLGNTIYF.

The chain uses TRBV7-2 and TRBJ1-1; D unresolved. Looked up from germline, CDR1 is SGHTA and CDR2 is FQGNSA. V lost 6 bases and J 0 bases, leaving 8 bases between the germline ends. The CDR3 runs 13 residues. The chain's CDR3 is CASRGVLNTEAFF. In nucleotides, the CDR3 is TGTGCCAGCAGAGGAGTGCTGAACACTGAAGCTTTCTTT.

The rearrangement joins TRBV11-2 to TRBJ1-1; tentative D call: TRBD1 (6 bases). The V gene's germline CDR1 is SGHAT and CDR2 FQNNGV. The length of the CDR3 is 16 residues. Trimming left V 5 bases short and J 3 bases short, with 19 bases between. CDR3 sequence (DNA): TGTGCCAGCAGCCAGCCGCCCGGACAGTTAGACACTGAAGCTTTCTTT. Its protein is CASSQPPGQLDTEAFF.

The CDR3 protein is CASSQVRVTNEKLFF. The CDR3 DNA reads TGCGCCAGCAGCCAAGTAAGAGTCACTAATGAAAAACTGTTTTTT. V gene TRBV4-3 combines with J gene TRBJ1-4; D unresolved. The V and J ends lost 1 base and 2 bases respectively, with 8 bases between them. This CDR3 region has 15 residues. The germline CDR1 and CDR2 sequences are LGHNA and YSLEER.

This clone was counted once. The chain carries TRBV19 and TRBJ2-4, with no clear D. The ends were cut back, 0 bases at V and 8 bases at J, with 14 bases in the middle. Germline CDR1 is LNHDA and CDR2 is SQIVND (reference sequence). The CDR3 runs 15 residues. The CDR3 region is CASSIEGQARYIQYF. In nucleotides, the CDR3 is TGTGCCAGTAGTATAGAGGGCCAGGCAAGGTACATTCAGTACTTC.

The V and J genes are TRBV7-3 and TRBJ2-3; no definite D call. V lost 1 base to trimming and J lost 6 bases, with 8 bases between them. This CDR3 contains 13 residues. Germline loops: CDR1 SGHTA, CDR2 FQGTGA. CDR3: CASSLKGADTQYF. The DNA of the CDR3 is TGTGCCAGCAGCTTAAAAGGAGCGGATACGCAGTATTTT.

This chain joins TRBV27 and TRBJ2-7; 9 nucleotides agree with TRBD1. Unmatched junction bases numbered 10, after V lost 6 bases and J lost 4 bases. CDR3 length: 15 amino acids. Germline loops: CDR1 MNHEY, CDR2 SMNVEV (reference sequence). DNA of the CDR3: TGTGCCAGCAGAGATAACAGGGGGCGAATATACGAGCAGTACTTC. This sequence encodes CASRDNRGRIYEQYF.

This chain joins TRBV7-2 and TRBJ1-5, with D tentatively TRBD1 (6 bases). The V gene's germline CDR1 is SGHTA and CDR2 FQGNSA. Trimming shortened V by 6 bases and J by 0 bases, and 12 bases separated the two germline ends. The length of the CDR3 is 15 residues. CDR3 bases: TGTGCCAGCAGTCGACAGGTTCTTAGCAATCAGCCCCAGCATTTT. Translation: CASSRQVLSNQPQHF.

This chain links TRBV5-1 with TRBJ1-1; D not certain. The germline V and J ends were trimmed by 4 bases and 11 bases, with 18 bases remaining between them. Per the germline V gene, CDR1 is SGHRS and CDR2 is YFSETQ. The CDR3 has 13 amino acids. Here the CDR3 reads CASSPEGPNPAFF. CDR3 sequence (DNA): TGCGCCAGCAGCCCCGAGGGCCCTAATCCGGCTTTCTTT.

The CDR3 here is CASTGAAGEDNEQFF. The CDR3 DNA sequence: TGTGCCAGCACAGGAGCGGCGGGGGAGGACAATGAGCAGTTCTTC. The V call is TRBV28, the J call TRBJ2-1; 7 bases fit TRBD2. V dropped 7 bases and J dropped 5; count of bases not matched to a gene: 11. CDR3 length equals 15 residues. Germline V gene sequence: CDR1 MDHEN, CDR2 SYDVKM.

The chain carries TRBV10-3 and TRBJ2-3; 8 nucleotides match TRBD2. V gave up 5 bases and J gave up 2 bases; unmatched junction bases: 6. Germline CDR1 and CDR2: ENHRY and SYGVKD. The CDR3 loop spans 15 amino acids. CDR3 nucleotide sequence: TGTGCCATCAGTACTGCGGGGGGACACACAGATACGCAGTATTTT. Translation: CAISTAGGHTDTQYF.

The chain joins TRBV28 to TRBJ1-5; D gene unclear. This CDR3 region has 11 residues. Germline values: CDR1 MDHEN, CDR2 SYDVKM. The germline V and J ends were trimmed by 8 bases and 0 bases, with 2 bases remaining between them. CDR3 loop: CASHSNQPQHF. The CDR3 nucleotides are TGTGCCAGCCATAGCAATCAGCCCCAGCATTTT.

As for this clone: Other DNA sequences within the sample encode an identical CDR3. V and J are TRBV28 and TRBJ1-2; 9 nucleotides align to TRBD1. Germline values: CDR1 MDHEN, CDR2 SYDVKM. The CDR3 runs 14 residues. J gave up 5 bases and V 9 bases, and 10 bases lay outside the gene matches. The CDR3 DNA follows: TGTGCCAGTTTATCAACCGGGACAGGGTATGGCTACACCTTC. Its protein is CASLSTGTGYGYTF.

The J gene is TRBJ2-2, the V gene TRBV5-1, with TRBD2 matching 11 bases. Germline V gene lookup returns CDR1 SGHRS and CDR2 YFSETQ. The CDR3 spans 16 residues. Trimming cost V 4 bases and J 5 bases; bases outside gene matches: 7. CDR3 protein: CASSPGTSGRTGELFF. In DNA, the CDR3 is TGCGCCAGCAGCCCAGGGACTAGCGGACGGACCGGGGAGCTGTTTTTT.

The V gene is TRBV5-1, the J gene TRBJ1-2; TRBD1 aligns across 9 bases. Germline lookup yields CDR1 SGHRS and CDR2 YFSETQ. The CDR3 totals 14 residues. V was clipped by 0 bases and J by 7 bases; unmatched bases: 4. This chain's CDR3 is CASSLGQGVFGYTF. The CDR3 DNA reads TGCGCCAGCAGCTTGGGACAGGGGGTATTTGGCTACACCTTC.

The chain recombines TRBV4-3 with TRBJ2-7; 12 bases map to TRBD2. The CDR3 has 16 residues. Germline CDR1 is LGHNA and CDR2 is YSLEER. Losses at the gene ends were 4 bases for V and 1 base for J; bases not matched to a gene: 5. The CDR3 spells CASSRSTSGGSYEQYF. CDR3 nucleotide sequence: TGCGCCAGCAGCCGTTCGACTAGCGGGGGATCCTACGAGCAGTACTTC.

The chain has TRBV12-5 and TRBJ2-1, with TRBD2 matching over 7 bases. The V gene's germline CDR1 is LGHNT and CDR2 FRNRAP. Trimming at V came to 5 bases and at J to 6 bases, leaving 7 bases not matched to a gene. The CDR3 length is 14 residues. The CDR3 sequence: CASGPGTKSNEQFF. CDR3 coding DNA: TGTGCTAGTGGTCCCGGGACTAAATCCAATGAGCAGTTCTTC.

This chain's CDR3 is CASSVADRDYEQYF. The CDR3 DNA reads TGTGCCAGCAGTGTAGCGGACAGGGACTACGAGCAGTACTTC. The chain combines TRBV6-1 with TRBJ2-7; TRBD1 aligns across 8 bases. The V gene's germline CDR1 is MNHNS and CDR2 SASEGT. The CDR3 contains 14 residues. The junction had 5 bases not matched to a gene; V was cut back by 4 bases and J by 3 bases.

The rearrangement joins TRBV15 to TRBJ2-7; weak D call: TRBD2 (7 bases). The ends were cut back, 5 bases at V and 2 bases at J, with 16 bases in the middle. In germline, CDR1 is LNHNV, CDR2 YYDKDF (reference sequence). This CDR3 spans 15 amino acids. The CDR3 protein is CATSGAGAMAYEQYF. In DNA form, the CDR3 reads TGTGCCACCAGCGGGGCGGGGGCCATGGCCTACGAGCAGTACTTC.

The chain recombines TRBV13 with TRBJ2-7, with TRBD1 matching 11 bases. The CDR3 is 15 residues long. Germline V gene data show CDR1 as PRHDT and CDR2 as FYEKMQ (reference sequence). V shed 7 bases, J shed 1 base, and the junction held 6 bases outside the gene matches. The CDR3 region is CASTPGQGASYEQYF. The CDR3 nucleotides are TGTGCCAGCACCCCCGGACAGGGGGCATCCTACGAGCAGTACTTC.